The 27 T cell receptor beta chains given below trace back to one sample, sequenced in a study of blood T cell repertoires in COVID-19. Sequencing used immunoSEQ multiplex PCR; TCRdb keeps in-frame clones, though not all of them. The sample holds 200,000 to 300,000 clones; approximately 86% are singletons and the top ten take about 2.9%. The sequencing sample was made of peripheral blood. These receptors were collected from a woman in her twenties or thirties who had recovered from COVID-19.

The rearrangement joins TRBV18 to TRBJ1-1; D is perhaps TRBD1 (6 bases). The CDR3 spans 15 residues. Trimming took off 2 bases at V and 1 base at J, with 11 bases between the two ends. Germline CDR1 and CDR2: KGHSH and LQKENI. In nucleotides, the CDR3 is TGTGCCAGCTCACCAACCGGGACAACGAACACTGAAGCTTTCTTT. It translates to CASSPTGTTNTEAFF. Complete variable domain (other parts from reference TRBV18 and TRBJ1-1): NAGVMQNPRHLVRRRGQEARLRCSPMKGHSHVYWYRQLPEEGLKFMVYLQKENIIDESGMPKERFSAEFPKEGPSILRIQQVVRGDSAAYFCASSPTGTTNTEAFFGQGTRLTVV.

V and J are TRBV2 and TRBJ2-5; TRBD2 aligns across 7 bases. This CDR3 contains 14 residues. Germline CDR1 and CDR2: SNHLY and FYNNEI. V was pared by 6 bases and J by 7 bases, with 11 bases of the junction left unmatched. The CDR3 region is CASSLGGGSGTQYF. Here the CDR3 DNA reads TGTGCCAGCAGCCTTGGCGGGGGTAGTGGGACCCAGTACTTC.

The chain couples TRBV29-1 to TRBJ2-7; possibly TRBD1 for D (5 bases). The CDR3 has 12 amino acids. Germline CDR1 is SQVTM and CDR2 is ANQGSEA. The germline V and J ends were trimmed by 5 bases and 6 bases, with 14 bases remaining between them. The CDR3: CSVWRQGGEQYF. The CDR3, as DNA: TGCAGCGTTTGGCGGCAGGGCGGCGAGCAGTACTTC.

This CDR3 reads CASSERETQYF. Here the CDR3 DNA reads TGTGCCAGCAGTGAGCGGGAGACCCAGTACTTC. The chain is built from TRBV2 and TRBJ2-5, with D hard to call. From germline, CDR1 is SNHLY and CDR2 FYNNEI. Between the trimmed V and J ends, which lost 3 bases and 5 bases, there was a span of 4 bases. This CDR3 region has 11 residues.

The chain employs TRBV5-1 and TRBJ1-1, with D perhaps TRBD1 (6 bases). The length of the CDR3 is 14 residues. Trimming took 0 bases from V and 5 from J, leaving 11 bases between them. The germline CDR1 and CDR2 sequences are SGHRS and YFSETQ. CDR3 in amino acids: CASSLASGQTEAFF. CDR3 bases: TGCGCCAGCAGCTTGGCCTCGGGACAAACTGAAGCTTTCTTT.

The V gene is TRBV4-1, the J gene TRBJ2-3, with TRBD1 as a possible D gene (5 bases). V lost 4 bases and J lost 8, with 16 bases in between. The CDR3 consists of 14 residues. CDR1 MGHRA and CDR2 YSYEKL come from the germline V gene. The CDR3 DNA sequence: TGCGCCAGCAGCCTCCCGAAGGTCCAGGGTACGCAGTATTTT. It specifies CASSLPKVQGTQYF.

The J gene is TRBJ1-3, the V gene TRBV15, with 7 bases matching TRBD1. Germline assignment: CDR1 LNHNV and CDR2 YYDKDF (reference sequence). The CDR3 length is 13 residues. V was pared by 5 bases and J by 7 bases, with 5 bases of the junction left unmatched. The CDR3 spells CATSRQGRNTIYF. Written as DNA, the CDR3 is TGTGCCACCAGCCGACAGGGAAGGAACACCATATATTTT.

V gene TRBV2 combines with J gene TRBJ1-5, with TRBD1 as a possible D gene (6 bases). V lost 2 bases and J 3 bases, leaving 11 bases between the germline ends. The CDR3 extends over 15 amino acids. Germline V gives CDR1 SNHLY, CDR2 FYNNEI. The CDR3, as DNA: TGTGCCAGCAGTGAATTGGGACAACCCAATCAGCCCCAGCATTTT. Protein: CASSELGQPNQPQHF.

This clone was seen more than once but under ten times. The chain employs TRBV12-3 or TRBV12-4 and TRBJ2-3; no clear D. This CDR3 has 13 amino acids. Trimming removed 5 bases at V and 1 base at J, with 7 bases between. CDR3 nucleotides: TGTGCCAGCAGTACGGTGGGCACAGATACGCAGTATTTT. It specifies CASSTVGTDTQYF.

This clone was picked up one time. The V gene is TRBV7-9, the J gene TRBJ1-2; a weak D match, TRBD1 (5 bases). Germline CDR1 SEHNR, CDR2 FQNEAQ (reference sequence). The length of the CDR3 is 13 residues. Between the trimmed V and J ends, which lost 5 bases and 2 bases, there was a span of 9 bases. The CDR3 DNA sequence: TGTGCCAGCAGCACCAGGGTAAACTATGGCTACACCTTC. Translated: CASSTRVNYGYTF.

The chain carries TRBV2 and TRBJ1-1; maybe TRBD1 (6 bases). Germline loops: CDR1 SNHLY, CDR2 FYNNEI. V was cut by 3 bases and J by 1 base, with 18 bases left in between. The CDR3 loop spans 17 amino acids. Here the CDR3 DNA reads TGTGCCAGCAGTGACCCCCTCGGACAGTCCGCGAACACTGAAGCTTTCTTT. Translating gives CASSDPLGQSANTEAFF.

This clone was seen just once. The chain has TRBV2 and TRBJ2-5; the D gene is possibly TRBD1 (6 bases). V lost 7 bases to trimming and J lost 3 bases, with 9 bases between them. CDR1 SNHLY and CDR2 FYNNEI come from the germline V gene. The CDR3 contains 12 residues. The CDR3 DNA is TGTGCCAGCAATTCAGGGGAAGAGACCCAGTACTTC. Translated: CASNSGEETQYF.

The genes are TRBV11-3 and TRBJ2-6; D not resolved. CDR1 and CDR2 (germline): SGHNT, YENEEA. The CDR3 has 13 residues. V was pared by 5 bases and J by 2 bases, with 4 bases between. This CDR3 is CASSPTGANVLTF. CDR3 sequence (DNA): TGTGCCAGCAGCCCAACTGGGGCCAACGTCCTGACTTTC.

The CDR3 here is CASSLGLAGFGELFF. CDR3 DNA sequence: TGCGCCAGCAGCTTGGGTCTAGCGGGGTTCGGGGAGCTGTTTTTT. V gene TRBV5-1 combines with J gene TRBJ2-2, with TRBD2 matching over 9 bases. Germline V lookup: CDR1 SGHRS, CDR2 YFSETQ. This CDR3 has 15 amino acids. J gave up 7 bases and V 0 bases, and 4 bases lay outside the gene matches.

The chain recombines TRBV7-9 with TRBJ1-1, with a weak D call TRBD1 (5 bases). The CDR3 contains 15 residues. Germline loops: CDR1 SEHNR, CDR2 FQNEAQ (reference sequence). The V and J ends lost 3 bases and 2 bases respectively, with 13 bases between them. For the CDR3, the DNA is TGTGCCAGCAGCTTGACCGGGGGGATTAACACTGAAGCTTTCTTT. The encoded protein is CASSLTGGINTEAFF.

The chain combines TRBV6-2 or TRBV6-3 with TRBJ2-7; D may be TRBD2 (6 bases). Trimming took 7 bases from V and 6 from J, leaving 13 bases between them. Germline V gene sequence: CDR1 MNHEY, CDR2 SVGEGT. This CDR3 spans 12 amino acids. CDR3 nucleotide sequence: TGTGCCAGCACCCCCGGGGGATCCGAGCAGTACTTC. Its protein is CASTPGGSEQYF.

This sequence joins TRBV7-9 and TRBJ2-7; perhaps TRBD2 as D (7 bases). Trimming took 3 bases from V and 3 from J, leaving 9 bases between them. Per germline, CDR1 SEHNR and CDR2 FQNEAQ (reference sequence). There are 13 residues in the CDR3. CDR3 sequence (DNA): TGTGCCAGCAGCTTGGGGGGGCTCTACGAGCAGTACTTC. Encoded protein: CASSLGGLYEQYF.

This rearrangement joins TRBV6-2 or TRBV6-3 to TRBJ2-7, with D unclear. The germline gives CDR1 MNHEY, CDR2 SVGEGT. The germline V and J ends were trimmed by 0 bases and 2 bases, with 11 bases remaining between them. The CDR3 has 15 residues. The CDR3 loop reads CASSYSRQAPYEQYF. The CDR3 bases are TGTGCCAGCAGTTACTCACGGCAGGCGCCCTACGAGCAGTACTTC.

The chain couples TRBV6-8 to TRBJ2-5; D may be TRBD1 (5 bases). V lost 4 bases and J 1 base, leaving 13 bases between the germline ends. Germline loops: CDR1 MNHGY, CDR2 SAAAGT. CDR3 length equals 15 residues. The CDR3 sequence is CASSSKDTFQETQYF. CDR3 DNA sequence: TGTGCCAGCAGTTCTAAGGACACCTTCCAAGAGACCCAGTACTTC.

CDR3 region: CASSSSLRARNTGELFF. CDR3 nucleotide sequence: TGTGCCAGCAGCTCCAGTCTGAGGGCAAGAAACACCGGGGAGCTGTTTTTT. The chain is built from TRBV7-9 and TRBJ2-2, with D possibly TRBD2 on 5 matching bases. The V and J ends lost 4 bases and 2 bases respectively, with 17 bases between them. Germline CDR1 SEHNR, CDR2 FQNEAQ (reference sequence). The CDR3 runs 17 residues.

The table lists this clone with a count of one. CDR3 nucleotide sequence: TGTGCCAGCAGCCCACGACAGTATAATTCACCCCTCCACTTT. Its protein is CASSPRQYNSPLHF. The V gene is TRBV4-2, the J gene TRBJ1-6; D perhaps matches TRBD1 (5 bases). Trimming removed 4 bases at V and 4 bases at J, with 8 bases between. The CDR3 is 14 residues long. From germline, CDR1 is LGHNA and CDR2 YNFKEQ.

The V and J genes are TRBV21-1 and TRBJ1-2; the table's D call, TRBD1, has no DNA check behind it. TRBV21-1 is deemed a pseudogene. This CDR3 region has 14 residues. The CDR3 DNA is TGTGCCAGCAGCAAAGGACAGTCCGACGAGGGCTACACCTTC. Protein product: CASSKGQSDEGYTF.

V and J are TRBV7-2 and TRBJ1-5; 8 bases fit TRBD1. Trimming at V came to 1 base and at J to 5 bases, leaving 7 bases not matched to a gene. Per germline, CDR1 SGHTA and CDR2 FQGNSA. CDR3 length: 16 amino acids. CDR3 nucleotide sequence: TGTGCCAGCAGCTTAGGGACAGGGAGGGTGGATCAGCCCCAGCATTTT. Residues: CASSLGTGRVDQPQHF.

The V and J genes are TRBV9 and TRBJ2-7; 7 bases agree with TRBD1. V gave up 0 bases and J gave up 5 bases; unmatched junction bases: 5. CDR3 length: 14 residues. Germline-derived CDR1 and CDR2 are SGDLS and YYNGEE. CDR3 sequence (DNA): TGTGCCAGCAGCGTAGATACAGGGGAGAACGAGCAGTACTTC. This sequence encodes CASSVDTGENEQYF.

To note about this clone: Other nucleotide sequences in the sample specify the same CDR3. The rearrangement joins TRBV7-9 to TRBJ1-1; no clear D. In germline, CDR1 is SEHNR, CDR2 FQNEAQ (reference sequence). The CDR3 sequence is 11 residues long. Trimming left V 3 bases short and J 7 bases short, with 6 bases between. CDR3 in DNA: TGTGCCAGCAGCTTTGAGTTTGAAGCTTTCTTT. The encoded protein is CASSFEFEAFF.

The rearrangement links TRBV7-2 to TRBJ1-5, with 8 bases fitting TRBD1. Germline V lookup: CDR1 SGHTA, CDR2 FQGNSA. The CDR3 contains 15 residues. V shed 2 bases and J 5 bases; nucleotides not matched to a gene: 5. The CDR3 nucleotides are TGTGCCAGCAGCTTACAGGGGGCCGGAGATCAGCCCCAGCATTTT. It codes for CASSLQGAGDQPQHF.

The CDR3 is CASSKAIASIHNEQFF. The DNA of the CDR3 is TGTGCCAGCAGCAAAGCGATCGCTAGTATCCACAATGAGCAGTTCTTC. This rearrangement joins TRBV21-1 to TRBJ2-1; TRBD2 was called by the table and not checked on the DNA. TRBV21-1 is assigned pseudogene status. The CDR3 consists of 16 residues.